This T cell receptor (beta chain) was captured by sequencing in a study of T cells in Graves' hyperthyroidism and ophthalmopathy. About the research overall: Staff took peripheral blood when the initial diagnosis was made, before any treatment began. Whole-study findings and limits: A model using 13 V-J features told ophthalmopathy apart from stable hyperthyroidism.

CDR3 length: 14 amino acids. Germline V gene data show CDR1 as LGHNA and CDR2 as YNFKEQ. Trimming pared 3 bases from V and 5 bases from J, leaving 10 bases between. In the case of this clonotype: The antigen is not known.

Used for diagnoses were clinical symptoms, serum thyroxine and TRAb, thyroid ultrasound and orbital computed tomography. TCR beta CDR3 region amplification was performed from RNA transcripts. In the first-round RT-PCR of the TCR CDR3, the HTBI primer set was used. TCRdb re-called the multiplex PCR reads through MiXCR, storing one row per CDR3 protein. The data show roughly 200,000 distinct CDR3 sequences, around a sixth seen once. This clonotype originated in a woman between 50 and 59 years old with Graves' hyperthyroidism. The chain recombines TRBV4-2 with TRBJ1-4; D remains unclear. Material for sequencing was blood. The CDR3 reads CASSQNLYNEKLFF. CDR3 DNA sequence: TGTGCCAGCAGCCAGAACCTCTACAATGAAAAACTGTTTTTT.